This TCR beta chain was captured by sequencing in a study of T-cell reconstitution after alpha-beta-depleted transplantation in children. Overall study findings and caveats: Several patients had high TCRbeta diversity at day 60; it came from surviving recipient T cells and thymic progenitors.

V lost 3 bases to trimming and J lost 1 base, with 9 bases between them. The length of the CDR3 is 14 residues. CDR1 and CDR2 (germline): SGHTA, FQGTGA. This clonotype has ten or more counts. Its antigen is unidentified. The authors prepared the TCRbeta library with unique molecular identifiers. TCRdb re-called the PCR reads with MiXCR, one entry per CDR3 protein. The sample lists 200,000 or so distinct CDR3 sequences, roughly 6% occurring once. This rearrangement joins TRBV7-3 to TRBJ1-1; D is ambiguous. This sequence was found in a girl under three years old with combined immunodeficiency, due to receive a stem cell transplant. Sequencing was performed on PBMCs, taken before TCRalphabeta/CD19-depleted stem cell transplant. The CDR3 reads CASSFSLRNTEAFF. In DNA form, the CDR3 reads TGTGCCAGCAGCTTTTCCCTCCGGAACACTGAAGCTTTCTTT.